The present entry profiles one TCR beta chain with its context. Its specific antigen is unknown. Per-base qualities were not stored, and no clone one base away is much larger. These data come from a study of T cell responses to AZD1222 COVID-19 vaccine (dated by TCRdb to the early 2020s). Background for the entire study: AZD1222 recipients whose second dose came at about 4 weeks and those whose second dose came at about 12 weeks were combined into one group, since spike-specific TCR depth and breadth did not differ between the two schedules. TCR sequencing was performed for approximately 240 trial participants, of whom about 200 were given two doses of AZD1222 and some 26 were given two doses of MenACWY control vaccine. Trial participants were enrolled by age into subgroups of 18-55, 56-69 and 70-plus years, and roughly 160, 29 and 62 TCR-sequenced participants, respectively, were included in these subgroups. What the work shows at the level of the full study, not this receptor alone: In the small 56-69-year group, the increase in depth fell short of significance, most likely because of low power. CD4 TCRs associated with the vaccine covered the entire spike protein, and the dominant responses were in regions 160-218 and 743-854. Participants were mostly white British and included more females than males, and it was suggested by the authors that clonal diversity may have been underestimated. Conclusions about previously exposed vaccinees were limited because only 5 or 6 AZD1222 recipients were SARS-CoV-2 seropositive at baseline. After two AZD1222 doses, both the breadth and the depth of spike-specific TCRs were significantly higher than at day 0 and than in MenACWY recipients. Reportedly, almost half of the unique spike-specific TCRs recognized epitopes lying outside the regions that are mutated in the B.1.351 and B.1.1.7 variants. Because no samples from the day 14 peak response were available, repertoires could be characterized only after the peak T cell response.

The CDR3 regions of human TCRbeta chains were analyzed by immunosequencing. Per the authors' processing: TCRs in the repertoires were matched against a reference library of SARS-CoV-2-specific TCRs that had been generated with the MIRA antigen-specificity platform. Breadth was defined as the fraction of unique TCRs that were SARS-CoV-2-associated, and depth was defined as the fraction of total T cells that were SARS-CoV-2-associated. Using the MIRA data, each spike-specific TCR was assigned both to the spike region to which the TCR was reactive and to a CD4 or CD8 class. Log10-transformed breadth and depth values were compared by one-way ANOVA with Sidak's multiple comparisons tests. TCRdb retrieved this table from immuneACCESS and kept in-frame rearrangements only. Not all clones are present; in checked studies, unresolved V genes account for under half, and no reason is known for the remainder. D and trimming come from the DNA, and the V and J calls and clone size come from that table. The sample table contains 130,000 or so clones; only one count was recorded for 70% to 90% of them. The biggest ten clones account for over 2.5% of the sample.

The meaning of the sample's time point label: baseline before first vaccination. Vaccinee samples came from UK trials COV001 and COV002, including a single-blind randomized controlled phase 2/3 trial of AZD1222 (ChAdOx1 nCoV-19) in healthy adults. Trial participant PBMC samples were collected at day 0 and day 28 after the second dose for TCRbeta chain sequencing. Sequenced material: peripheral blood, taken on day 0 of AZD1222 vaccination. The clonotype originates from an adult in good health.

The nucleotide sequence is given as TGTGCCAGCAGATGGTACAGGGAGTCCTATGGCTACACCTTC. Protein translation: CASRWYRESYGYTF. The V and J genes are TRBV28 and TRBJ1-2; the D gene is perhaps TRBD1, on 6 matching bases. The V and J ends are trimmed by 6 bases and 4 bases, leaving 15 bases between them. Counted from cysteine to phenylalanine, this CDR3 has 14 amino acids. CDR3 DNA only is kept here, 42 bases in frame from base 1. The germline V gene sets CDR1 to MDHEN and CDR2 to SYDVKM.